The TCR beta chain described here comes from a study of tumor-infiltrating lymphocytes in oesophageal squamous cell carcinoma. Via MiXCR, TCRdb re-called the PCR reads, giving one row per CDR3 protein. The sample lists tens of thousands of distinct CDR3 sequences; 38% were seen once. This clonotype was picked up a small number of times. V was clipped by 5 bases and J by 8 bases, with 10 bases between them. The CDR3 runs 11 residues. Germline V gene data show CDR1 as SGHVS and CDR2 as FNYEAQ. Sequencing used esophageal tumor tissue. The chain couples TRBV7-6 to TRBJ2-7; D uncertain. The source is a male donor with esophageal squamous cell carcinoma. The CDR3 loop is CASSLLGKQYF. The CDR3, as DNA: TGTGCCAGCAGCCTCCTTGGTAAGCAGTACTTC.